The entry below gives a single T cell receptor (beta chain) sequence along with its context. Germline CDR1 reads GTSNPN; CDR2 reads SVGIG (reference sequence). The V and J ends lost 0 bases and 6 bases respectively, with 12 bases between them. CDR3 length: 14 amino acids. This sample stems from a study of blood T cell repertoires in COVID-19. Per the original data handling: The assay estimated nucleated cells by amplifying reference gene primers. The data were produced by immunoSEQ multiplex PCR, yet TCRdb's version contains in-frame clones alone and is incomplete. V, J and clone size were drawn from that table, and D and trimming were deduced from the DNA. The table records 95,000 to 100,000 clones, roughly four fifths of them present only once.

This sequence originates from a man aged 70-80 years with acute or convalescent COVID-19. The chain has TRBV30 and TRBJ1-5, with D perhaps matching TRBD1 (5 bases). The sequenced material came from peripheral blood. CDR3 amino acids: CAWSVPQGSQPQHF. CDR3 sequence (DNA): TGTGCCTGGAGTGTACCGCAGGGATCTCAGCCCCAGCATTTT.